This TCR beta chain was identified during a study of shared clonotypes between healthy human individuals. Study observations and caveats: Compared with clonotypes that all four donors shared, non-shared clonotypes had lower generation probabilities. Sampling covered nothing but blood. Tissue TCR repertoires likely differ from those found in blood.

This clone appeared a single time. The target antigen is unknown. CDR3 length equals 14 residues. Per germline, CDR1 SGHTA and CDR2 FQGTGA. With 5 bases removed from V and 3 bases from J, the gap between germline ends came to 11 bases. Positive CCR7 selection of CD45RO-negative cells yielded the naive CD8 cells, and terminally differentiated effector memory CD45RA+ cells were excluded. Samples underwent the assay at deep level. Profiled with immunoSEQ multiplex PCR; TCRdb holds only in-frame clones, not every one. The sample contains about 2.2 million clones, just under 95% of which appear only once. The chain is built from TRBV7-3 and TRBJ2-1; weak D call: TRBD2 (5 bases). This TCR was sampled from a man between 18 and 35 years old in good health. Some clones in this sample may be carry-over from other donors' samples. The sequencing input was naive CD8+ T cells from PBMCs. CDR3 DNA: TGTGCCAGCAGCGCCCGGGGAGACTACAATGAGCAGTTCTTC. Translated: CASSARGDYNEQFF.